There are many counts of the clone carrying this T cell receptor beta chain. The sample is drawn from a study of CD8+CD57+ T cells in acquired aplastic anemia. It was patients with CD8+CD57+ cell expansion by flow cytometry who were chosen for sequencing. Genomic DNA was employed as the template in profiling TCR beta VDJ and CDR3. TCRdb passed the reads through MiXCR, listing each CDR3 protein once. The sample includes under 250,000 distinct CDR3 sequences, approximately 45% of them seen just once. Looked up from germline, CDR1 is DFQATT and CDR2 is SNEGSKA (reference sequence). The CDR3 loop spans 15 amino acids. The V and J ends lost 3 bases and 5 bases, in that order; junction bases with no gene match: 7.

The sample was sorted CD4+, CD8+, or CD8+CD57+ T cells (not recorded which) from PBMCs. The receptor comes from a human donor with aplastic anemia. The chain carries TRBV20-1 and TRBJ2-5, with 12 bases fitting TRBD1. The chain's CDR3 is CSARDGTGGQETQYF. The CDR3 DNA reads TGCAGTGCTAGGGACGGGACAGGGGGCCAGGAGACCCAGTACTTC.